These T cell receptor beta chains were read from a single sample in a study of CD8 T cells in Susac syndrome. TCRdb independently ran MiXCR on the immunoSEQ multiplex PCR reads; one entry per CDR3 protein. Here the sample spans around 170,000 distinct CDR3 sequences, under 97% being singletons. The specimen sequenced was CD4+ T cells from PBMCs. These TCRs come from a human donor with Susac syndrome. Both conserved end residues are part of each CDR3. Each record gives: clone size, V gene, J gene, CDR3 protein. Clone size is given for some rows only: seen once, a few or many times, or a class if the clone is expanded.

clone_size: NA; v_call: TRBV7-2; j_call: TRBJ1-2; cdr3_aa: CASSIQGQIFDGYTF
clone_size: NA; v_call: TRBV5-1; j_call: TRBJ2-5; cdr3_aa: CASSPRQTQYF
clone_size: NA; v_call: TRBV7-9; j_call: TRBJ2-7; cdr3_aa: CASRSGGAYEQYF
clone_size: NA; v_call: TRBV24-1; j_call: TRBJ2-5; cdr3_aa: CATSDSRTSQETQYF
clone_size: NA; v_call: TRBV9; j_call: TRBJ1-2; cdr3_aa: CASRGRTLYGYTF
clone_size: NA; v_call: TRBV29-1; j_call: TRBJ2-6; cdr3_aa: CSVAGANVLTF
clone_size: NA; v_call: TRBV20-1; j_call: TRBJ2-7; cdr3_aa: CSARIIYEQYF
clone_size: NA; v_call: TRBV6-2/TRBV6-3; j_call: TRBJ1-2; cdr3_aa: CASGKDRGPPNGYTF
clone_size: NA; v_call: TRBV10-3; j_call: TRBJ2-7; cdr3_aa: CAISESGQNHEQYF
clone_size: NA; v_call: TRBV11-2; j_call: TRBJ2-3; cdr3_aa: CASSFLGTGDTDTQYF
clone_size: NA; v_call: TRBV7-9; j_call: TRBJ1-1; cdr3_aa: CASSLGSGRRTEAFF
clone_size: NA; v_call: TRBV30; j_call: TRBJ2-5; cdr3_aa: CARAGPGETQYF
clone_size: once; v_call: TRBV6-6; j_call: TRBJ1-6; cdr3_aa: CASRPANSPLHF
clone_size: NA; v_call: TRBV12-3/TRBV12-4; j_call: TRBJ2-3; cdr3_aa: CASSSNEGGTQYF
clone_size: NA; v_call: TRBV27; j_call: TRBJ2-2; cdr3_aa: CASSPPRRGENTGELFF
clone_size: once; v_call: TRBV6-2/TRBV6-3; j_call: TRBJ1-5; cdr3_aa: CASTNPGSNQPQHF
clone_size: NA; v_call: TRBV20-1; j_call: TRBJ2-1; cdr3_aa: CSAKGLAQYNEQFF
clone_size: NA; v_call: TRBV18; j_call: TRBJ1-6; cdr3_aa: CASSPLRQGGDSPLHF
clone_size: NA; v_call: TRBV9; j_call: TRBJ2-1; cdr3_aa: CASSSRQDPYNEQFF
clone_size: NA; v_call: TRBV2; j_call: TRBJ2-5; cdr3_aa: CASRSDETAKETQYF
clone_size: NA; v_call: TRBV4-1; j_call: TRBJ1-5; cdr3_aa: CASSHPGGGNQPQHF
clone_size: NA; v_call: TRBV29-1; j_call: TRBJ1-2; cdr3_aa: CSVEGTGVGDGYTF
clone_size: NA; v_call: TRBV20-1; j_call: TRBJ2-7; cdr3_aa: CSALPGQGTYEQYF
clone_size: NA; v_call: TRBV29-1; j_call: TRBJ1-2; cdr3_aa: CSVSAGTGGYTF
clone_size: once; v_call: TRBV12-5; j_call: TRBJ2-3; cdr3_aa: CASGGDSGGTDTQYF
clone_size: NA; v_call: TRBV24-1; j_call: TRBJ2-2; cdr3_aa: CATSEAGQGSGELFF
clone_size: NA; v_call: TRBV29-1; j_call: TRBJ2-7; cdr3_aa: CSVGQVVYEQYF